The 31 T cell receptor beta chains presented below share a single source sample, sequenced in a study of regulatory T cells in long-lasting Graves disease. Investigators prepared the TCR beta libraries by applying iRepertoire HTBI primers and Arm-PCR of CDR3 regions. TCRdb itself ran the multiplex PCR reads through MiXCR, one entry per CDR3 protein. Of 350,000 to 550,000 distinct CDR3 sequences in the sample, less than 20% were seen once. Time point of the sample: newly diagnosed GD, antithyroid drugs for less than 3 months. Following extraction of RNA from PBMCs, that RNA was used to make the TCR library. These data were also filed under a second study, of T cells in Graves' hyperthyroidism and ophthalmopathy.

Sequenced material: peripheral blood mononuclear cells (PBMCs), taken at new diagnosis, from a patient treated with antithyroid drugs. Receptors were obtained from a woman aged 18-29 years with Graves disease.

The V and J genes are TRBV24-1 and TRBJ2-7, with 12 bases matching TRBD2. J lost 0 bases, V lost 4 bases, and 3 bases had no gene match. The V gene's germline CDR1 is KGHDR and CDR2 SFDVKD. The CDR3 length is 16 residues. CDR3: CATSDPTSGSSYEQYF. CDR3 DNA sequence: TGTGCCACCAGTGACCCGACTAGCGGGAGCTCCTACGAGCAGTACTTC.

The chain couples TRBV19 to TRBJ2-3; 8 bases are shared with TRBD1. The CDR3 is made up of 13 amino acids. The germline V gene has CDR1 LNHDA and CDR2 SQIVND (reference sequence). Losses at the gene ends were 5 bases for V and 2 bases for J; bases not matched to a gene: 0. The CDR3 nucleotides read TGTGCCAGTAGTCAGGGGGCCACAGATACGCAGTATTTT. Amino acids: CASSQGATDTQYF.

Comments on this clonotype: A read error may be the cause here, since a much bigger clone is one base away. V usage is TRBV7-3 and J usage is TRBJ2-1; TRBD1 aligns across 9 bases. Per the germline V gene, CDR1 is SGHTA and CDR2 is FQGTGA. Germline trimming cut 0 bases from V and 4 bases from J; bases unmatched to any gene: 4. The CDR3 length is 16 residues. As DNA, the CDR3 is TGTGCCAGCAGCTTAACCGGACAGGGGTTATACAATGAGCAGTTCTTC. Translated: CASSLTGQGLYNEQFF.

This clonotype was recorded many times. In DNA form, the CDR3 reads TGTGCCAGCAGTTACCCCGACAGCCAAGAGACCCAGTACTTC. Translation: CASSYPDSQETQYF. V is TRBV6-5 and J is TRBJ2-5, with D maybe TRBD1 (5 bases). From germline, CDR1 is MNHEY and CDR2 SVGAGI. V was shortened by 2 bases and J by 1 base, with 8 bases between the two germline ends. CDR3 length: 14 amino acids.

This clonotype has a count of ten or more. This chain uses TRBV29-1 with TRBJ1-1; D uncertain. The V gene lost 3 bases and the J gene lost 3 bases, with 8 bases spanning the gap. This CDR3 is 12 amino acids long. In germline, CDR1 is SQVTM, CDR2 ANQGSEA. The chain's CDR3 is CSVDGEDTEAFF. CDR3 in DNA: TGCAGCGTTGATGGGGAAGACACTGAAGCTTTCTTT.

The sample holds a few counts of this clonotype. The genes are TRBV20-1 and TRBJ2-1, with unresolved D. Deletions cut 1 base from V and 11 bases from J, with 6 bases between. CDR3 length: 10 amino acids. Germline V gives CDR1 DFQATT, CDR2 SNEGSKA (reference sequence). The CDR3 DNA is TGCAGTGCTAGAGCCGACCAGCAGTTCTTC. Protein product: CSARADQQFF.

The J gene is TRBJ2-5, the V gene TRBV27; TRBD1 aligns across 11 bases. Trimming cost V 5 bases and J 1 base; bases outside gene matches: 6. This CDR3 has 16 residues. Germline V gives CDR1 MNHEY, CDR2 SMNVEV (reference sequence). CDR3 loop: CASSPRTGGFQETQYF. The CDR3 DNA reads TGTGCCAGCAGTCCCCGGACAGGGGGCTTCCAAGAGACCCAGTACTTC.

Turning to this clonotype: It differs at one base from a far larger clone, so likely a read error. The rearrangement joins TRBV7-2 to TRBJ2-5; the D is unclear. With 7 bases removed from V and 3 bases from J, the gap between germline ends came to 12 bases. The CDR3 sequence is 13 residues long. Germline V gene lookup returns CDR1 SGHTA and CDR2 FQGNSA. The CDR3 DNA reads as TGTGCCAGCACACCGGGCAGGAAAGAGACCCAGTACTTC. It encodes CASTPGRKETQYF.

About this clonotype itself: Relative to the germline gene, one junction end is altered; a read error may explain this. The chain has TRBV24-1 and TRBJ2-3; no clear D gene. Germline CDR1 KGHDR, CDR2 SFDVKD. The CDR3 is made up of 10 amino acids. CDR3 bases: TGTGCCACCAGTGAACAGTTTCAGAATTTT. Protein product: CATSEQFQNF.

The chain has TRBV9 and TRBJ2-7; 14 positions agree with TRBD2. Germline V gives CDR1 SGDLS, CDR2 YYNGEE. CDR3 length: 16 residues. Trimming took 0 bases from V and 7 from J; bases not matched to a gene: 6. The CDR3 DNA reads TGTGCCAGCAGCGTAGGGACGACTAGCGGGAGGGCAGAGCAGTACTTC. Encoded protein: CASSVGTTSGRAEQYF. Based on the CDR3 plus reference TRBV9 and TRBJ2-7, the full variable domain is DSGVTQTPKHLITATGQRVTLRCSPRSGDLSVYWYQQSLDQGLQFLIQYYNGEERAKGNILERFSAQQFPDLHSELNLSSLELGDSALYFCASSVGTTSGRAEQYFGPGTRLTVT.

In its sample, this clonotype was seen a few times. The chain is built from TRBV2 and TRBJ1-2, with unresolved D. The CDR3 length is 14 residues. Germline V gives CDR1 SNHLY, CDR2 FYNNEI. V shed 3 bases and J shed 4 bases, with 12 bases lying between them. CDR3 DNA: TGTGCCAGCAGTGATCCTGACTCGTCCTATGGCTACACCTTC. It specifies CASSDPDSSYGYTF.

This clonotype has a handful of counts. The chain recombines TRBV9 with TRBJ2-3, with no clear D. The CDR3 runs 12 residues. The V end lost 4 bases, the J end lost 3 bases, and 6 bases lay between the germline ends. Germline CDR1 SGDLS, CDR2 YYNGEE. The CDR3 nucleotides read TGTGCCAGCAGCCCAGTAACAGATACGCAGTATTTT. It translates to CASSPVTDTQYF.

This clonotype turned up a few times. The chain carries TRBV18 and TRBJ1-2, with 7 bases that match TRBD1. The CDR3 consists of 15 residues. Germline trimming cut 3 bases from V and 6 bases from J; bases unmatched to any gene: 10. Germline CDR1 and CDR2: KGHSH and LQKENI. CDR3 sequence reads: CASSPDLGQADGYTF. In DNA form, the CDR3 reads TGTGCCAGCTCACCGGACCTCGGACAGGCCGATGGCTACACCTTC.

This sequence joins TRBV5-1 and TRBJ1-2; 10 nucleotides align to TRBD1. Germline CDR1 is SGHRS and CDR2 is YFSETQ. The CDR3 sequence is 14 residues long. J lost 7 bases, V lost 0 bases, and 3 bases had no gene match. In DNA, the CDR3 is TGCGCCAGCAGCTTGGAGACAGGGGGCAGTGGCTACACCTTC. Translating gives CASSLETGGSGYTF.

This clonotype was seen more than once but under ten times. This chain links TRBV20-1 with TRBJ2-7; 8 bases line up with TRBD2. With V trimmed by 4 bases and J by 6 bases, 5 bases remained unmatched. Germline V gene lookup returns CDR1 DFQATT and CDR2 SNEGSKA (reference sequence). The CDR3 runs 12 residues. CDR3 residues: CSAIAGPPEQYF. The CDR3 DNA is TGCAGTGCTATAGCGGGGCCCCCCGAGCAGTACTTC.

This clonotype was seen repeatedly, ten times or more. The gene calls are TRBV30 and TRBJ2-3; tentative D call: TRBD2 (5 bases). The CDR3 totals 13 residues. Trimming took 8 bases from V and 2 from J, leaving 14 bases between them. Germline CDR1 and CDR2: GTSNPN and SVGIG (reference sequence). The chain's CDR3 is CAVSPGSTDTQYF. The CDR3 DNA reads TGTGCCGTCTCCCCGGGGTCCACAGATACGCAGTATTTT.

This clonotype has at least ten counts. The J gene is TRBJ2-7, the V gene TRBV6-2 or TRBV6-3, with D perhaps matching TRBD1 (6 bases). Trimming stripped 1 base from V and 7 bases from J, with 11 bases between. CDR1 and CDR2 from the germline V gene are MNHEY and SVGEGT. The CDR3 has 13 residues. Here the CDR3 DNA reads TGTGCCAGCAGTTACTGGGGGACACCAGAGCAGTACTTC. Translated: CASSYWGTPEQYF.

This clonotype has more than one count but fewer than ten. This sequence joins TRBV19 and TRBJ2-1; D is uncertain. Germline-derived CDR1 and CDR2 are LNHDA and SQIVND (reference sequence). The CDR3 has 16 residues. Trimming took off 2 bases at V and 3 bases at J, with 14 bases between the two ends. CDR3 bases: TGTGCCAGTAGTATAACTGGGCGGCCCAGCTACAATGAGCAGTTCTTC. Protein sequence: CASSITGRPSYNEQFF. Supplemented by reference TRBV19 and TRBJ2-1, the full variable domain reads DGGITQSPKYLFRKEGQNVTLSCEQNLNHDAMYWYRQDPGQGLRLIYYSQIVNDFQKGDIAEGYSVSREKKESFPLTVTSAQKNPTAFYLCASSITGRPSYNEQFFGPGTRLTVL.

This clonotype was seen repeatedly, ten times or more. The chain carries TRBV7-2 and TRBJ2-1; 7 nucleotides line up with TRBD1. The CDR3 contains 13 residues. With V trimmed by 4 bases and J by 13 bases, 10 bases remained unmatched. Germline values: CDR1 SGHTA, CDR2 FQGNSA. The CDR3 here is CASSYDRASPQFF. CDR3 in DNA: TGTGCCAGCAGCTACGACAGGGCTTCCCCCCAGTTCTTC.

This clonotype was counted a few times. The genes are TRBV20-1 and TRBJ2-3; TRBD2 aligns across 7 bases. The CDR3 runs to 10 residues. The V gene's germline CDR1 is DFQATT and CDR2 SNEGSKA (reference sequence). CDR3 protein: CSGGRDTQYF. As DNA, the CDR3 is TGCAGCGGGGGGAGGGATACGCAGTATTTT.

This clonotype has only a few counts. The chain combines TRBV29-1 with TRBJ2-2; D may be TRBD2 (5 bases). Germline V gene sequence: CDR1 SQVTM, CDR2 ANQGSEA. CDR3 length: 13 residues. V shed 4 bases and J shed 4 bases, with 10 bases lying between them. The CDR3 sequence: CSVGGLVTGELFF. CDR3 coding DNA: TGCAGCGTTGGCGGGTTGGTCACCGGGGAGCTGTTTTTT.

About this clonotype itself: A much larger clone differs by one base, so this may be a read error. In nucleotides, the CDR3 is TGTGCCAGCAGCACCGGGACAGTAGAGACCCAGTTCTTC. Amino acid sequence: CASSTGTVETQFF. This chain connects TRBV7-9 to TRBJ2-1; TRBD1 matches at 7 bases. CDR1 is SEHNR, CDR2 FQNEAQ, per germline (reference sequence). Germline trimming cut 5 bases from V and 13 bases from J; bases unmatched to any gene: 11. The CDR3 spans 13 residues.

The CDR3 sequence is CASSGTYLLEAFF. The CDR3 coding sequence is TGTGCCAGCAGCGGAACCTACCTCTTGGAAGCTTTCTTT. V usage is TRBV6-1 and J usage is TRBJ1-1, with D unresolved. Germline loops: CDR1 MNHNS, CDR2 SASEGT. V gave up 6 bases and J gave up 8 bases, with 16 bases separating them. CDR3 length equals 13 residues.

This clonotype showed up many times. A junction boundary mismatches the germline segment, possibly from a read error. V usage is TRBV13 and J usage is TRBJ2-7; 10 nucleotides align to TRBD2. The CDR3 has 16 amino acids. Germline values: CDR1 PRHDT, CDR2 FYEKMQ (reference sequence). CDR3 region: CASSVGGLAGVNEQYF. CDR3 nucleotides: TGTGCCAGCAGCGTAGGGGGGCTAGCGGGAGTCAACGAGCAGTACTTC. The variable domain in full, with the rest retrieved from reference TRBV13 and TRBJ2-7, is AAGVIQSPRHLIKEKRETATLKCYPIPRHDTVYWYQQGPGQDPQFLISFYEKMQSDKGSIPDRFSAQQFSDYHSELNMSSLELGDSALYFCASSVGGLAGVNEQYFGPGTRLTVT.

CDR3 region: CASSYGDGFNEQFF. CDR3 coding DNA: TGTGCCAGCAGTTACGGGGACGGCTTCAATGAGCAGTTCTTC. This chain uses TRBV6-2 or TRBV6-3 with TRBJ2-1, with D possibly called TRBD1 or TRBD2 (5 bases each). This CDR3 has 14 residues. Germline assignment: CDR1 MNHEY and CDR2 SVGEGT. The V and J ends lost 2 bases and 6 bases respectively, with 11 bases between them.

Many counts were recorded for this clonotype. The chain combines TRBV28 with TRBJ2-1; the D is unclear. The CDR3 runs to 16 residues. Germline V gene lookup returns CDR1 MDHEN and CDR2 SYDVKM. Trimming removed 11 bases at V and 9 bases at J, with 29 bases between. The CDR3 DNA sequence: TGTGCCGGCGCTAGGATAGGGCGCCCGCGCTCTGTTGAGCAGTTCTTC. Translating gives CAGARIGRPRSVEQFF. Variable domain in full (rest from reference TRBV28 and TRBJ2-1): DVKVTQSSRYLVKRTGEKVFLECVQDMDHENMFWYRQDPGLGLRLIYFSYDVKMKEKGDIPEGYSVSREKKERFSLILESASTNQTSMYLCAGARIGRPRSVEQFFGPGTRLTVL.

This clonotype has a count of ten or more. V is TRBV20-1 and J is TRBJ1-1, with D unclear. Germline V lookup: CDR1 DFQATT, CDR2 SNEGSKA (reference sequence). This CDR3 is built from 15 residues. Between the trimmed V and J ends, which lost 0 bases and 1 base, there was a span of 12 bases. CDR3 coding DNA: TGCAGTGCTAGAGAGGGGTGGGGAGGGAACACTGAAGCTTTCTTT. The encoded protein is CSAREGWGGNTEAFF.

The J gene is TRBJ2-1, the V gene TRBV15; 7 nucleotides agree with TRBD2. Trimming took 3 bases from V and 6 from J; bases not matched to a gene: 11. Germline CDR1 is LNHNV and CDR2 is YYDKDF (reference sequence). CDR3 length: 16 amino acids. The CDR3 DNA is TGTGCCACCAGCAGCCCCCCGGGACTATCGGCCAATGAGCAGTTCTTC. Translation gives CATSSPPGLSANEQFF.

The chain recombines TRBV29-1 with TRBJ2-7; the match to TRBD2 covers 7 bases. CDR1 SQVTM and CDR2 ANQGSEA come from the germline V gene. J was trimmed by 0 bases and V by 2 bases; bases with no gene match: 4. The CDR3 length is 14 residues. The CDR3 loop reads CSVESRESSYEQYF. The DNA for the CDR3 is TGCAGCGTTGAATCGCGGGAGTCCTCCTACGAGCAGTACTTC.

At least ten counts were recorded for this clonotype. The V call is TRBV28, the J call TRBJ2-1; 12 nucleotides match TRBD2. Unmatched junction bases numbered 3, after V lost 5 bases and J lost 4 bases. Germline-derived CDR1 and CDR2 are MDHEN and SYDVKM. The CDR3 spans 15 residues. Here the CDR3 DNA reads TGTGCCAGCAGTAGACTAGCGGGAGATTACAATGAGCAGTTCTTC. This encodes CASSRLAGDYNEQFF.

The chain combines TRBV9 with TRBJ1-1; a possible D gene is TRBD1 (5 bases). CDR3 length: 14 amino acids. Germline CDR1 is SGDLS and CDR2 is YYNGEE. The ends were cut back, 0 bases at V and 1 base at J, with 7 bases in the middle. CDR3 sequence (DNA): TGTGCCAGCAGCGTAGTCGGGGCGAACACTGAAGCTTTCTTT. Its protein is CASSVVGANTEAFF.